The rows below give T cell receptor beta chains drawn from one sample of a study of CXCR3 chemokines and chemotherapy response in bladder cancer. TCRdb redid the calling of the PCR reads with MiXCR, one entry per CDR3 protein. This table holds 7,000 to 9,500 distinct CDR3 sequences, roughly 24% found once. This material was collected from a patient whose treatment included neoadjuvant chemotherapy. These receptors came from a human donor with bladder cancer that did not respond to neoadjuvant chemotherapy. CDR3s include the opening cysteine and the closing phenylalanine or tryptophan. The order of the fields is D gene, J gene, V gene, clone size, CDR3 DNA, CDR3 protein. The D gene is left open where the match is weak. For some rows the clone size is stated as once, few or many, or as a class when expanded; others skip it.

TRBD1 TRBJ1-2 TRBV20-1 many TGCAGTGCCCCGGGACAGAACTATGGCTACACCTTC CSAPGQNYGYTF
. TRBJ1-6 TRBV15 . TGTGCCACCAGCAGCCTCCGGGGCGGATATAATTCACCCCTCCACTTT CATSSLRGGYNSPLHF
. TRBJ1-1 TRBV12-3/TRBV12-4 many TGTGCCAGCAGTCATAAGGGGGGCCGGACTGAAGCTTTCTTT CASSHKGGRTEAFF
. TRBJ1-1 TRBV5-6 many TGTGCCAGCAGGAGGAGAGCTAACACTGAAGCTTTCTTT CASRRRANTEAFF
TRBD2 TRBJ2-5 TRBV28 many TGTGCCAGCAGTATTGGGACTAGCGGGGGTTTTGAGACCCAGTACTTC CASSIGTSGGFETQYF
. TRBJ2-2 TRBV11-3 few TGTGCCAGCAGCTTAGACGGGACTCAGGGGGAGCTGTTTTTT CASSLDGTQGELFF
. TRBJ2-2 TRBV6-5 medium-sized TGTGCCAGCACTCCCCGGGGTCTGAACACCGGGGAGCTGTTTTTT CASTPRGLNTGELFF
TRBD1 TRBJ1-2 TRBV6-6 . TGTGCCAGCAGTTCGCCCGGGACAGGTGGGCATGGCTACACCTTC CASSSPGTGGHGYTF
TRBD2 TRBJ2-5 TRBV9 many TGTGCCAGCAGCGTAGAAGGACTAGAAACCCAGTACTTC CASSVEGLETQYF
. TRBJ2-4 TRBV6-2/TRBV6-3 . TGTGCCAGCAGAAAGGAACTGGGCATTCAGTACTTC CASRKELGIQYF
. TRBJ2-5 TRBV7-2 medium-sized TGTGCCAGCAGCCCTACAGGGACCCAAGAGACCCAGTACTTC CASSPTGTQETQYF
. TRBJ1-5 TRBV10-3 medium-sized TGTGCCATCAGTGAGGCGCCCGCGGGGGGTCAGCCCCAGCATTTT CAISEAPAGGQPQHF
. TRBJ2-2 TRBV7-2 medium-sized TGTGCCAGCAGCTTAGTAGCGAGCACCGGGGAGCTGTTTTTT CASSLVASTGELFF
TRBD1 TRBJ2-2 TRBV18 . TGTGCCAGCTCGCCGGGACAGGCGAACACCGGGGAGCTGTTTTTT CASSPGQANTGELFF
TRBD2 TRBJ2-5 TRBV20-1 many TGCAGTGCTACCCGGACTAGCGACGAGACCCAGTACTTC CSATRTSDETQYF
TRBD2 TRBJ2-5 TRBV9 many TGTGCCAGCAGCGCAACGGTAGCGGGCCAAGAGACCCAGTACTTC CASSATVAGQETQYF
. TRBJ2-7 TRBV6-5 medium-sized TGTGCCAGCGCCCCCGAGGGGGGTCCTCGCGAGCAGTACTTC CASAPEGGPREQYF
. TRBJ1-6 TRBV6-2/TRBV6-3 medium-sized TGTGCCAGCAGTTATGATGTGAGGTCCAATTCACCCCTCCACTTT CASSYDVRSNSPLHF
TRBD2 TRBJ2-7 TRBV12-3/TRBV12-4 many TGTGCCAGTTCGATAGCGGGGGTTAGCTCCTACGAGCAGTACTTC CASSIAGVSSYEQYF
. TRBJ1-3 TRBV7-2 medium-sized TGTGCCAGCAGCTCCCAGACGGGGTTTGTTGGAAACACCATATATTTT CASSSQTGFVGNTIYF
. TRBJ2-7 TRBV20-1 many TGCAGTGCTAGTGGGGAGAGCTCCTACGAGCAGTACTTC CSASGESSYEQYF
TRBD2 TRBJ2-7 TRBV7-9 . TGTGCCAGCAGCCCCCGAGGGACTACCGGCTACGAGCAGTACTTC CASSPRGTTGYEQYF
TRBD1 TRBJ2-3 TRBV10-3 . TGTGCCATCAGTGAGTGGGACAGGAGCACAGATACGCAGTATTTT CAISEWDRSTDTQYF
. TRBJ1-2 TRBV14 few TGTGCCAGCAGCCAAGGGGGTTGGTTGGGCTACACCTTC CASSQGGWLGYTF
TRBD1 TRBJ2-1 TRBV20-1 many TGCAGTGCTAGAGATTCGCACAGGGGGTTTAGCAATGAGCAGTTCTTC CSARDSHRGFSNEQFF
. TRBJ1-2 TRBV28 many TGTGCCAGCATGAAAAGGGTTTACGGCTACACCTTC CASMKRVYGYTF
TRBD1 TRBJ2-3 TRBV7-9 medium-sized TGTGCCAGCAGCTTACAGGGGGCCACAGATACGCAGTATTTT CASSLQGATDTQYF
TRBD1 TRBJ2-1 TRBV20-1 many TGCAGTCTTCCGGGACAGCCATACAATGAGCAGTTCTTC CSLPGQPYNEQFF
. TRBJ1-5 TRBV27 many TGTGCCAGCAGTTTTTGGGGTCAGCCCCAGCATTTT CASSFWGQPQHF
TRBD1 TRBJ2-3 TRBV28 many TGTGCCAGCAGTACCCTTTGGGCTGACAGGGGTCGGGAAGATACGCAGTATTTT CASSTLWADRGREDTQYF
. TRBJ2-7 TRBV30 many TGTGCCTGTACAGGGTTCGGTCGGGAGCAGTACTTC CACTGFGREQYF
TRBD2 TRBJ2-7 TRBV18 . TGTGCCAGCTCACTAACCGGGACTAGCGGGGCGGACGAGCAGTACTTC CASSLTGTSGADEQYF
. TRBJ2-7 TRBV28 many TGTGCCAGCAGCCAACTATACGAGCAGTACTTC CASSQLYEQYF
. TRBJ2-5 TRBV7-9 many TGTGCCAGCAGCTTAGATTCGGGGGCCTACACGCGAGAGACCCAGTACTTC CASSLDSGAYTRETQYF
. TRBJ2-5 TRBV20-1 many TGCAGTGCTAGAGAGGCAGGGCGGCAAGAGACCCAGTACTTC CSAREAGRQETQYF
TRBD1 TRBJ2-3 TRBV9 many TGTGCCAGCAGCCCCCGGACAGGGGATACGCAGTATTTT CASSPRTGDTQYF
. TRBJ1-1 TRBV20-1 many TGCAGTGCTGGCTGGGGGGGCGGAAACACTGAAGCTTTCTTT CSAGWGGGNTEAFF
. TRBJ2-2 TRBV24-1 medium-sized TGTGCCACCAGTGACACCACCGGGGAGCTGTTTTTT CATSDTTGELFF
. TRBJ1-6 TRBV12-3/TRBV12-4 few TGTGCCAGCAGTTTTAGGGCAAACCCCATAAATAATTCACCCCTCCACTTT CASSFRANPINNSPLHF
. TRBJ1-5 TRBV19 . TGTGCCAGCAGCACCGACTTTTTGGGCCAGCATTTT CASSTDFLGQHF
TRBD2 TRBJ2-3 TRBV20-1 many TGCAGTGCTAGAGGAGGGGCGGGGGGCACAGATACGCAGTATTTT CSARGGAGGTDTQYF
TRBD2 TRBJ2-2 TRBV12-5 many TGTGCTAGTGGTCGACTAGCGGGAACCGGGGAGCTGTTTTTT CASGRLAGTGELFF
. TRBJ2-3 TRBV27 many TGTGCCACCGCTGGGGCGTCTAGCACAGATACGCAGTATTTT CATAGASSTDTQYF
TRBD2 TRBJ2-1 TRBV19 . TGTGCCAGCCCGAGGGTAGCGGGGGCCTACAATGAGCAGTTCTTC CASPRVAGAYNEQFF
TRBD2 TRBJ2-5 TRBV20-1 many TGCAGTGCTAGAGATCAAAAGCGGGGGGGGGAGACCCAGTACTTC CSARDQKRGGETQYF
. TRBJ1-4 TRBV10-3 many TGTGCCATCAGTGAGGTTTACAGCATTAATGAAAAACTGTTTTTT CAISEVYSINEKLFF
. TRBJ2-5 TRBV7-9 many TGTGCCAGCAGCAAATCCTCTAAAGAGACCCAGTACTTC CASSKSSKETQYF
. TRBJ2-1 TRBV19 . . CATPDRGGLWLHLRFGDNEQFF
TRBD1 TRBJ1-3 TRBV18 many TGTGCCAGCTCGAGGGACAGATCGACCTCTGGAAACACCATATATTTT CASSRDRSTSGNTIYF
TRBD1 TRBJ1-1 TRBV12-3/TRBV12-4 many TGTGCCAGCAGGTACAGGGGGCCAGCTTTCTTT CASRYRGPAFF
TRBD2 TRBJ2-1 TRBV20-1 many TGCAGTGCGGGGACTAGCCTTGCCTACAATGAGCAGTTCTTC CSAGTSLAYNEQFF
. TRBJ2-3 TRBV9 many TGTGCCAGCAGCCCACTGTCGTGGGGTGTCACAGATACGCAGTATTTT CASSPLSWGVTDTQYF
. TRBJ2-5 TRBV18 many TGTGCCAGCTCACCACTTTCTGGCGGGGAGACGAACTTC CASSPLSGGETNF
. TRBJ1-5 TRBV27 many TGTGCCAGCAGTGGTCGGGGGGCCGCTCAGCCCCAGCATTTT CASSGRGAAQPQHF
. TRBJ2-7 TRBV4-2 . TGTGCCAGCAGCCAGTTCCAAGGGGCCGAGCAGTACTTC CASSQFQGAEQYF
. TRBJ1-1 TRBV7-2 medium-sized TGTGCCAGCGGACATAGGGGAGGAACCCCTGAAGCTTTCTTT CASGHRGGTPEAFF
. TRBJ2-7 TRBV6-2/TRBV6-3 medium-sized TGTGCCAGCGACCCCCGGGGCGAATCCTACGAGCAGTACTTC CASDPRGESYEQYF